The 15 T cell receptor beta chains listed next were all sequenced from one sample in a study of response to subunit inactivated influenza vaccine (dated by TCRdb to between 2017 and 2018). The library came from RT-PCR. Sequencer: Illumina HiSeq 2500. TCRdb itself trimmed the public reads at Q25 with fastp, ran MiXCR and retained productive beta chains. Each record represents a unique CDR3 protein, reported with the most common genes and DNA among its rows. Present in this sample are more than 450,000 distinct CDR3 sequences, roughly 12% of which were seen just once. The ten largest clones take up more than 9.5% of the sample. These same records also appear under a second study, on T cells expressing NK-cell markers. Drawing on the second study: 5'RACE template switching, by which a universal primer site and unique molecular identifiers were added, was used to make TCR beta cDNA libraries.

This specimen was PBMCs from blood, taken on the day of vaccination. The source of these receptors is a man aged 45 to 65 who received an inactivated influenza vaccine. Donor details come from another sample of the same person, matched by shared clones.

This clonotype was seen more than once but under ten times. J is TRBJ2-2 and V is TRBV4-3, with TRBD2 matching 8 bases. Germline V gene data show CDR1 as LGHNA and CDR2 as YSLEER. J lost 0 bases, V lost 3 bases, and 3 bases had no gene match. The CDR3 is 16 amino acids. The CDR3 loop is CASSHQGLANTGELFF. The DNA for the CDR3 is TGCGCCAGCAGCCACCAGGGACTAGCGAACACCGGGGAGCTGTTTTTT.

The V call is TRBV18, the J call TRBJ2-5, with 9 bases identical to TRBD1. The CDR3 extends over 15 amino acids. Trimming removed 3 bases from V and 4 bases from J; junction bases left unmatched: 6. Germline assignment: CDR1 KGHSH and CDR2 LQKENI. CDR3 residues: CASSPDRGFGETQYF. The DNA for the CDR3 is TGTGCCAGCTCACCGGACAGGGGATTTGGAGAGACCCAGTACTTC.

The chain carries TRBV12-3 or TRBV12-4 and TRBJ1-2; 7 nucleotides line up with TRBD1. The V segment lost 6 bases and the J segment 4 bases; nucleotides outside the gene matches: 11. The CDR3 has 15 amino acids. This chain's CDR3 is CASSPRQGPIYGYTF. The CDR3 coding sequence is TGTGCCAGCAGCCCAAGACAGGGCCCCATCTATGGCTACACCTTC.

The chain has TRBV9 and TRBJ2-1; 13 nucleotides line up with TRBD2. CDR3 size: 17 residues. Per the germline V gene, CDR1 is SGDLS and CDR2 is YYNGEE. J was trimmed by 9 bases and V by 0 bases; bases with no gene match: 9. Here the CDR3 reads CASSVDPLAGGQGEQFF. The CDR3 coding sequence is TGTGCCAGCAGCGTAGACCCACTAGCGGGAGGGCAAGGTGAGCAGTTCTTC.

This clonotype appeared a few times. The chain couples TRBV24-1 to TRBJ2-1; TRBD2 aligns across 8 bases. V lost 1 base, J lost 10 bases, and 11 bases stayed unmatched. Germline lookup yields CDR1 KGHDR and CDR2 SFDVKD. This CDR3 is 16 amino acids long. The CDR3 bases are TGTGCCACCAGTGATTTTGCGGGGGGCCGTTACGGGGAGCAGTTCTTC. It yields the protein CATSDFAGGRYGEQFF.

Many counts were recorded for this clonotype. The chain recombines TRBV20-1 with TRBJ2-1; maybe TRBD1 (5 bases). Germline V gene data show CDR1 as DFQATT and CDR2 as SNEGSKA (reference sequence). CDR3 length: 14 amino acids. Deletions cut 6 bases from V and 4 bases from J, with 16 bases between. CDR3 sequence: CSARTYDGYNEQFF. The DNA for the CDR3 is TGCAGTGCACGGACATACGACGGTTACAATGAGCAGTTCTTC.

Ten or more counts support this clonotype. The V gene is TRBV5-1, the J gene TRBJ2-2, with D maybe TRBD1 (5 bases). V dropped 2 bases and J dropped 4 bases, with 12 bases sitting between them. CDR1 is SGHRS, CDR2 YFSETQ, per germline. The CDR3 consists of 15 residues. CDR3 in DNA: TGCGCCAGCAGCTTTGGCCAGGGTAGCACCGGGGAGCTGTTTTTT. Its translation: CASSFGQGSTGELFF.

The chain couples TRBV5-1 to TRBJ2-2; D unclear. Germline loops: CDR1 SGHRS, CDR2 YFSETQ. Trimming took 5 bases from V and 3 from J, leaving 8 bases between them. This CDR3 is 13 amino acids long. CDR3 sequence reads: CASRTTDTGELFF. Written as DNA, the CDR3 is TGCGCCAGCAGGACAACGGACACCGGGGAGCTGTTTTTT.

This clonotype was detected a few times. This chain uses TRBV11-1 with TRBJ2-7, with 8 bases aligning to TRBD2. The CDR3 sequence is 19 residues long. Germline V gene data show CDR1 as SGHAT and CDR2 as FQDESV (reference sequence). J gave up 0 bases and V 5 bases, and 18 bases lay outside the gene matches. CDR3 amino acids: CASSPSSRGVIINSYEQYF. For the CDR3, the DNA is TGTGCCAGCAGCCCGTCTTCGCGGGGGGTCATAATCAACTCCTACGAGCAGTACTTC.

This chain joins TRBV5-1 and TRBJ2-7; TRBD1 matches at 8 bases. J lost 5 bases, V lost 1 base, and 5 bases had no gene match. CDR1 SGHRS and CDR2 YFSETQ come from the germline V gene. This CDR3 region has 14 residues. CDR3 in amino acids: CASSLRTGSHEQYF. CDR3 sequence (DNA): TGCGCCAGCAGCTTGAGGACAGGGTCCCACGAGCAGTACTTC.

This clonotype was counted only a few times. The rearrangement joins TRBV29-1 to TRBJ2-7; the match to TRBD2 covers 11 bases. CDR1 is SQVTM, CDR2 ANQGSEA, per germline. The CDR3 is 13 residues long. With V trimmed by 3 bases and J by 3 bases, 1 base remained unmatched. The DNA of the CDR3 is TGCAGCGTTGAGCTAGCGGGAGGCTACGAGCAGTACTTC. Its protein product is CSVELAGGYEQYF.

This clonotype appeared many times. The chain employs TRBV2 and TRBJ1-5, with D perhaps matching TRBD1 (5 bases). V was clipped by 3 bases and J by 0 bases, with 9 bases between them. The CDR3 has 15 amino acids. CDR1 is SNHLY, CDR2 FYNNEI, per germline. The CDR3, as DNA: TGTGCCAGCAGTGAGGGGGGTAATAGCAATCAGCCCCAGCATTTT. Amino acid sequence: CASSEGGNSNQPQHF.

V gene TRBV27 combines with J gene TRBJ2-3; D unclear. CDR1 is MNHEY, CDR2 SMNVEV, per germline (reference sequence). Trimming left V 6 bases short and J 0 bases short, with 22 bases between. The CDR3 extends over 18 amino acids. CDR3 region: CASSQEHPGKVSTDTQYF. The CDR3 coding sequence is TGTGCCAGCAGCCAAGAACACCCTGGGAAGGTCAGCACAGATACGCAGTATTTT.

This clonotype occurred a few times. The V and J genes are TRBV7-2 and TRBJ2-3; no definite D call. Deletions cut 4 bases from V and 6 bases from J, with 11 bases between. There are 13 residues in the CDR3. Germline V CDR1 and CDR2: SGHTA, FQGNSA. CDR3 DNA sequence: TGTGCCAGCAGCTCCCGTCGGGCCGATACGCAGTATTTT. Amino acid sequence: CASSSRRADTQYF. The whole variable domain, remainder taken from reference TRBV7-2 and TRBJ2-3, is GAGVSQSPSNKVTEKGKDVELRCDPISGHTALYWYRQSLGQGLEFLIYFQGNSAPDKSGLPSDRFSAERTGGSVSTLTIQRTQQEDSAVYLCASSSRRADTQYFGPGTRLTVL.

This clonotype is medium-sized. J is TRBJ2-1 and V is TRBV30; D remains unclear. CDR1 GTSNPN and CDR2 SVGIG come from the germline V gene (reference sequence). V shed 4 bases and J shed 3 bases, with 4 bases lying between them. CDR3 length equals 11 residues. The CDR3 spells CAWIDYNEQFF. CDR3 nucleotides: TGTGCCTGGATTGACTACAATGAGCAGTTCTTC.